This T cell receptor beta chain was sequenced for a study of cytomegalovirus exposure and HLA in healthy donors. Study-level results: It was reported that TCR beta sequences correctly inferred the HLA-A and HLA-B alleles for most subjects. Most likely, a cluster of highly shared sequence variants arose as a sequencing artifact.

CDR1 is SGHRS, CDR2 YFSETQ, per germline. Trimming took 4 bases from V and 2 from J, leaving 12 bases between them. The CDR3 consists of 15 residues. Note on this clone: What it binds is not known.

The PCR was carried out with 60 Vbeta primers and 13 Jbeta primers. Original handling: In a later analysis, some 80 million unique TCR beta chains included roughly 11 million shared by two or more donors. Only in-frame clones appear in the TCRdb table, and some are missing; sequencing was by immunoSEQ multiplex PCR. Clonal size and the V and J genes are those of that table, whereas D and trimming came from the DNA. The sample shows 150,000 to 200,000 clones, around 78% of them seen only once. This receptor was identified in a woman aged 40 to 55 in good health and CMV-seropositive. V is TRBV5-1 and J is TRBJ2-2; TRBD2 is a possible D gene (6 bases). Specimen: PBMCs. The DNA of the CDR3 is TGCGCCAGCAGCCCCGGGGGTACCAACACCGGGGAGCTGTTTTTT. This gives the protein CASSPGGTNTGELFF. Filled out from reference TRBV5-1 and TRBJ2-2, the complete variable domain reads KAGVTQTPRYLIKTRGQQVTLSCSPISGHRSVSWYQQTPGQGLQFLFEYFSETQRNKGNFPGRFSGRQFSNSRSEMNVSTLELGDSALYLCASSPGGTNTGELFFGEGSRLTVL.